The rows below give T cell receptor beta chains drawn from one sample of a study of human T cells and chemical hapten exposure. MiXCR, run by TCRdb on the RACE reads, gives a single entry per CDR3 protein. The repertoire holds some 81,000 distinct CDR3 sequences, with roughly 10% as singletons. Source: whole blood, taken in connection with sensitization to the hapten diphenylcyclopropenone (DPC). These receptors all stem from a man between 18 and 35 years old with alopecia areata. Some clones in this sample may be carry-over from other donors' samples. Both conserved end residues are part of each CDR3. The D gene is left open where the match is weak. Some rows have no size entry. The others give once, few or many, or a class for an expanded clone.

j_gene	d_gene	v_gene	abundance	CDR3aa	CDR3nt
TRBJ1-5	.	TRBV18	many	CASSTAGREQPQHF	TGTGCCAGCTCAACCGCGGGGAGAGAACAGCCCCAGCATTTT
TRBJ1-6	.	TRBV7-2	.	CASSEGGGAPLHF	TGTGCCAGCAGCGAAGGCGGAGGGGCACCCCTCCACTTT
TRBJ2-5	.	TRBV7-9	once	CASSLAIRSQETQYF	TGTGCCAGCAGCTTAGCTATCAGGAGCCAAGAGACCCAGTACTTC
TRBJ1-1	TRBD1	TRBV7-6	few	CASSYFPLTGLEENTEAFF	TGTGCCAGCAGCTACTTCCCGTTGACAGGGTTAGAGGAAAACACTGAAGCTTTCTTT
TRBJ2-2	TRBD2	TRBV2	many	CASRATSGVAGELFF	TGTGCCAGCAGAGCCACTAGCGGGGTCGCCGGGGAGCTGTTTTTT
TRBJ1-4	TRBD1	TRBV7-2	few	CASSLGTANEKLFF	TGTGCCAGCAGCCTCGGGACAGCTAATGAAAAACTGTTTTTT
TRBJ2-1	.	TRBV6-6	many	CASSFSSSAYNEQFF	TGTGCCAGCAGTTTTTCAAGTTCCGCCTACAATGAGCAGTTCTTC
TRBJ2-1	TRBD2	TRBV7-2	many	CASSLPASGGSGNEQFF	TGTGCCAGCAGCTTACCCGCTAGCGGGGGGTCGGGGAATGAGCAGTTCTTC
TRBJ2-5	.	TRBV11-2	many	CTSRVSRETQYF	TGTACCAGCAGGGTTAGCAGGGAGACCCAGTACTTC
TRBJ2-2	.	TRBV6-2/TRBV6-3	many	CASNDREAGELFF	TGTGCCAGCAATGACAGGGAGGCCGGGGAGCTGTTTTTT
TRBJ2-2	TRBD2	TRBV4-3	.	CASSQGSGVNTGELFF	TGCGCCAGCAGCCAGGGTAGCGGGGTTAACACCGGGGAGCTGTTTTTT
TRBJ2-7	TRBD1	TRBV11-2	few	CASSLAYRGLGEQYF	TGTGCCAGCAGCTTAGCGTACAGGGGCCTAGGGGAGCAGTACTTC
TRBJ2-1	.	TRBV29-1	many	CSVPLIGLGEQFF	TGCAGCGTTCCTTTAATAGGGCTGGGTGAGCAGTTCTTC
TRBJ1-1	.	TRBV29-1	few	CSVEEGGDASPAFF	TGCAGCGTTGAAGAAGGGGGGGATGCCAGTCCAGCTTTCTTT
TRBJ1-1	TRBD1	TRBV28	.	CASSPGQINTEAFF	TGTGCCAGCAGTCCGGGACAGATTAACACTGAAGCTTTCTTT
TRBJ2-5	.	TRBV6-1	.	CASRPEGYIEETQYF	TGTGCCAGCAGGCCAGAGGGTTATATTGAAGAGACCCAGTACTTC
TRBJ2-7	.	TRBV7-8	few	CASSFRVRYEQYF	TGTGCCAGCAGCTTCAGGGTTCGGTACGAGCAGTACTTC
TRBJ1-5	.	TRBV3-1	.	CASSQTGQRNQPQHF	TGTGCCAGCAGCCAAACAGGGCAACGCAATCAGCCCCAGCATTTT
TRBJ2-2	.	TRBV28	many	CASSLSGKRTGELFF	TGTGCCAGCAGTTTATCAGGGAAACGGACCGGGGAGCTGTTTTTT
TRBJ2-1	.	TRBV7-3	few	CASSLTDYNEQFF	TGTGCCAGCAGTCTAACAGATTACAATGAGCAGTTCTTC
TRBJ1-1	.	TRBV29-1	few	CSAIEMDTEAFF	TGCAGCGCCATCGAGATGGACACTGAAGCTTTCTTT
TRBJ1-6	TRBD1	TRBV7-9	many	CASRREGATGPLHF	TGTGCCAGCAGGAGGGAGGGGGCGACTGGACCCCTCCACTTT
TRBJ1-6	.	TRBV11-2	many	CASSLGTSSYNSPLHF	TGTGCCAGCAGCTTAGGGACGAGCTCCTATAATTCACCCCTCCACTTT
TRBJ2-5	.	TRBV19	many	CASSIRAASYRETQYF	TGTGCCAGTAGTATTAGGGCGGCTAGCTACCGGGAGACCCAGTACTTC
TRBJ2-6	TRBD2	TRBV24-1	many	CATSDVGGSGANVLTF	TGTGCCACCAGTGACGTGGGGGGGTCTGGGGCCAACGTCCTGACTTTC
TRBJ2-1	.	TRBV4-1	many	CASSHPWGATLPEQFF	TGCGCCAGCAGCCACCCCTGGGGGGCGACCCTCCCTGAGCAGTTCTTC
TRBJ2-5	.	TRBV11-2	few	CASSLDPGEETQYF	TGTGCCAGCAGCTTAGACCCAGGAGAAGAGACCCAGTACTTC
TRBJ2-2	TRBD1	TRBV4-3	many	CASSQDQNRGFHTGELFF	TGCGCCAGCAGCCAAGATCAAAACAGGGGGTTTCACACCGGGGAGCTGTTTTTT
TRBJ2-3	TRBD1	TRBV7-3	.	CASSPIGDREEDTQYF	TGTGCCAGCAGCCCAATTGGGGACAGGGAGGAAGATACGCAGTATTTT
TRBJ2-5	TRBD2	TRBV11-3	.	CASSLPPSGVETQYF	TGTGCCAGCAGCTTACCTCCTAGCGGGGTAGAGACCCAGTACTTC